This T cell receptor (beta chain) was recorded in a study of beta chain features in type 1 diabetes. Study background: Sorted cells numbering under 140,000,000 were examined across all samples.

This CDR3 has 18 residues. Germline V gene lookup returns CDR1 SGHRS and CDR2 YFSETQ. Unmatched junction bases numbered 15, after V lost 0 bases and J lost 5 bases. Every bit of the isolated RNA underwent reverse transcription, so sequencing read expressed TCRB transcripts. This table comes from immunoSEQ multiplex PCR, and its TCRdb copy is limited to in-frame clones, with some not included. The sample consists of tens of thousands of clones, under 60% of them appearing once. All of the sorted populations showed purity greater than 95%. Study-wide points: No resolution was reached here on whether HLA type influences TCRB rearrangement. Moderate but significant shortening of TCRB CDR3s was recorded in all four CD4+ subsets from Type 1 diabetes patients.

This clone was recorded only once. The antigen is not known. The sequenced sample was stem cell memory CD4+ T cells from blood. The sequence derives from a man between 18 and 29 years old with type 1 diabetes. V is TRBV5-1 and J is TRBJ2-7, with 9 positions matching TRBD2. CDR3 sequence reads: CASSLGVSGGSGLHEQYF. In DNA form, the CDR3 reads TGCGCCAGCAGCTTGGGGGTTAGCGGGGGTTCGGGCCTTCACGAGCAGTACTTC.